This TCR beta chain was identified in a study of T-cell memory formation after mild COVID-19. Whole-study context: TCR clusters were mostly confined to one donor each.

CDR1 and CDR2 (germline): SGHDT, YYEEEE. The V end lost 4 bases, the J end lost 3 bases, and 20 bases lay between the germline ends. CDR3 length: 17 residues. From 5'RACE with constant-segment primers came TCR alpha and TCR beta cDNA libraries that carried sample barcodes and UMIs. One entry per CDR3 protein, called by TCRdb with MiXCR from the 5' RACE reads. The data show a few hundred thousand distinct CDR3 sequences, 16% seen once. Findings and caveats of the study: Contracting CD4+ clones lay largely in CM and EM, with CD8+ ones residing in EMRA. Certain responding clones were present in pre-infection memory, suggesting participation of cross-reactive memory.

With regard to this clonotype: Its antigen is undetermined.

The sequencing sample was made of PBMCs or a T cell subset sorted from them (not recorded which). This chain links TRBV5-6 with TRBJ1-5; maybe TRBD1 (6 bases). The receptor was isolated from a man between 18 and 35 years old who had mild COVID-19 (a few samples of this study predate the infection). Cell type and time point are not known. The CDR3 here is CASSRAAGGANNQPQHF. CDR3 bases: TGTGCCAGCAGCCGCGCGGCGGGGGGCGCAAACAATCAGCCCCAGCATTTT.